This TCR beta chain comes out of a study of CD8 T cells in Susac syndrome. The authors reverse transcribed roughly 0.5 to 1 ug RNA with random hexamers. TCRdb recomputed calls from the immunoSEQ multiplex PCR reads with MiXCR, one row per CDR3 protein. The repertoire holds roughly 150,000 distinct CDR3 sequences, with 85% to 95% as singletons. The CDR3 loop spans 16 amino acids. Germline assignment: CDR1 LGHDT and CDR2 YNNKEL (reference sequence). V dropped 5 bases and J dropped 1 base, with 17 bases sitting between them. The chain joins TRBV3-1 to TRBJ1-2; D might be TRBD1 (5 bases). The clonotype was recovered from a human donor with Susac syndrome. The sample taken for sequencing was CD4+ T cells from PBMCs. This chain's CDR3 is CASSYYGTQSNYGYTF. DNA for the CDR3: TGTGCCAGCAGCTATTACGGGACGCAAAGTAACTATGGCTACACCTTC. Full variable domain (rest looked up from reference TRBV3-1 and TRBJ1-2): DTAVSQTPKYLVTQMGNDKSIKCEQNLGHDTMYWYKQDSKKFLKIMFSYNNKELIINETVPNRFSPKSPDKAHLNLHINSLELGDSAVYFCASSYYGTQSNYGYTFGSGTRLTVV.